The clone carrying this T cell receptor beta chain was counted a few times. The antigen remains undetermined. This record comes from a study of PD-1 blockade in classical Hodgkin lymphoma. General study points: Complete responders' diversity at baseline resembled that of newly diagnosed patients. Baseline TCR diversity was reportedly lower in newly diagnosed patients than healthy donors. Repertoires differed for reasons still undefined, possibly disease activity or prior therapy.

All the patients suffered relapse after autologous stem cell transplantation, and brentuximab vedotin exposure differed. The assay was immunoSEQ multiplex PCR, and TCRdb's table has in-frame clones only and misses some. The table shows about 27,000 clones, with around 84% occurring only once. Trimming removed 3 bases at V and 4 bases at J, with 6 bases between. Germline values: CDR1 DFQATT, CDR2 SNEGSKA (reference sequence). The CDR3 covers 11 residues. This specimen consisted of peripheral blood mononuclear cells (PBMCs), obtained before the second cycle of nivolumab. The rearrangement links TRBV20-1 to TRBJ1-1, with D perhaps TRBD1 (5 bases). The receptor's source is a human donor with classical Hodgkin lymphoma. The CDR3 region is CSASRATEAFF. The CDR3 DNA reads as TGCAGTGCTAGCAGGGCCACTGAAGCTTTCTTT.